Listed here are 17 T cell receptor beta chains from one sample, sequenced in a study of shared clonotypes between healthy human individuals. Produced via immunoSEQ multiplex PCR; TCRdb's table is partial and in-frame only. The table lists approximately 1.4 million clones, 95% to 99% of them singletons, with about 0.42% in the top ten. Sequenced: naive CD4+ T cells sorted from blood. The subset denotes: CD45RA+ positively selected. These receptors originate from a man aged 25-45 years in good health.

The CDR3 DNA reads as TGTGCCAGCAGGAGGGCCCATAGCAATCAGCCCCAGCATTTT. It is translated as CASRRAHSNQPQHF. V gene TRBV27 combines with J gene TRBJ1-5; D gene ambiguous. The length of the CDR3 is 14 residues. Germline loops: CDR1 MNHEY, CDR2 SMNVEV (reference sequence). V was shortened by 6 bases and J by 0 bases, with 9 bases between the two germline ends.

CDR3 bases: TGCGCCAGCAGTGAGTCGGTTCGGACAGATACGCAGTATTTT. It translates to CASSESVRTDTQYF. The chain combines TRBV10-1 with TRBJ2-3; D is ambiguous. Germline CDR1 reads WNHNN; CDR2 reads SYGVQD (reference sequence). Trimming left V 0 bases short and J 3 bases short, with 7 bases between. The CDR3 covers 14 residues.

The CDR3 DNA reads TGTGCCAGTATTCGGGGAACGGGGTATGGCTACACCTTC. It specifies CASIRGTGYGYTF. The chain couples TRBV19 to TRBJ1-2; D call uncertain. CDR1 is LNHDA and CDR2 is SQIVND in the germline V gene (reference sequence). The V gene lost 7 bases and the J gene lost 5 bases, with 14 bases spanning the gap. The CDR3 has 13 amino acids.

The genes are TRBV7-6 and TRBJ1-1, with D unresolved. Germline CDR1 reads SGHVS; CDR2 reads FNYEAQ. This CDR3 is 12 amino acids long. V shed 5 bases and J shed 4 bases, with 8 bases lying between them. In DNA, the CDR3 is TGTGCCAGCAGCGGGCTGAGCACTGAAGCTTTCTTT. It codes for CASSGLSTEAFF.

V usage is TRBV7-9 and J usage is TRBJ2-7; maybe TRBD2 (5 bases). The CDR3 runs 15 residues. V was shortened by 4 bases and J by 7 bases, with 20 bases between the two germline ends. Germline V CDR1 and CDR2: SEHNR, FQNEAQ (reference sequence). CDR3 sequence: CASSSPVLGPGEQYF. The CDR3 DNA is TGTGCCAGCAGCTCCCCGGTTTTGGGTCCGGGAGAGCAGTACTTC.

This clone was detected only once. The chain carries TRBV19 and TRBJ2-4; D possibly corresponds to TRBD2 (5 bases). V was pared by 6 bases and J by 0 bases, with 9 bases between. CDR3 length: 14 residues. Germline CDR1 reads LNHDA; CDR2 reads SQIVND (reference sequence). The CDR3 spells CASRTTLAKNIQYF. CDR3 bases: TGTGCCAGTAGGACTACGCTAGCCAAAAACATTCAGTACTTC.

The CDR3 region is CASSVSIPTGGPLTGELFF. The CDR3 coding sequence is TGTGCCAGCAGCGTATCGATCCCCACGGGAGGGCCCCTAACCGGGGAGCTGTTTTTT. The V and J genes are TRBV9 and TRBJ2-2, with TRBD2 matching over 8 bases. Losses at the gene ends were 1 base for V and 5 bases for J; bases not matched to a gene: 16. The CDR3 is 19 amino acids. Germline CDR1 SGDLS, CDR2 YYNGEE.

This chain joins TRBV7-9 and TRBJ1-4, with D uncertain. V was pared by 3 bases and J by 6 bases, with 8 bases between. The CDR3 length is 13 residues. Germline lookup yields CDR1 SEHNR and CDR2 FQNEAQ (reference sequence). Here the CDR3 DNA reads TGTGCCAGCAGCTTGATGGTACATGAAAAACTGTTTTTT. Residues: CASSLMVHEKLFF.

V gene TRBV5-1 combines with J gene TRBJ1-5; D not certain. Germline values: CDR1 SGHRS, CDR2 YFSETQ. Trimming took off 4 bases at V and 7 bases at J, with 18 bases between the two ends. The CDR3 is 15 residues long. The chain's CDR3 is CASSPEGGSVQPQHF. The CDR3 bases are TGCGCCAGCAGCCCGGAGGGCGGGAGCGTCCAGCCCCAGCATTTT.

The chain is built from TRBV4-3 and TRBJ1-1; D ambiguous. CDR3 size: 17 residues. Trimming cost V 0 bases and J 4 bases, with 18 bases left between them. CDR1 is LGHNA, CDR2 YSLEER, per germline. The CDR3 bases are TGCGCCAGCAGCCAAGATCCGGGGATCTGGGAGGGCACTGAAGCTTTCTTT. Translation gives CASSQDPGIWEGTEAFF.

The rearrangement uses TRBV7-8 and TRBJ1-5, with TRBD1 matching 7 bases. The germline V gene has CDR1 SGHVS and CDR2 FQNEAQ. V gave up 5 bases and J gave up 3 bases; unmatched junction bases: 7. The CDR3 is made up of 15 amino acids. The CDR3 DNA reads TGTGCCAGCAGCACGATAGACAGGGTCAATCAGCCCCAGCATTTT. Its protein is CASSTIDRVNQPQHF.

V and J are TRBV23-1 and TRBJ1-5; D possibly corresponds to TRBD1 (6 bases). TRBV23-1 is reported as an ORF; its role is uncertain. The V gene lost 4 bases and the J gene lost 5 bases, with 15 bases spanning the gap. The CDR3 is 15 residues long. The CDR3 DNA is TGCGCCAGCAGTCTGGGGGGCCCCTGCCATCAGCCCCAGCATTTT. Residues: CASSLGGPCHQPQHF.

This sequence joins TRBV5-4 and TRBJ2-3, with 8 bases matching TRBD2. The V segment lost 4 bases and the J segment 5 bases; nucleotides outside the gene matches: 12. CDR3 length equals 16 residues. CDR1 and CDR2 (germline): SGHNT, YYREEE (reference sequence). The CDR3 DNA follows: TGTGCCAGCAGCACCGGTGCGGGAGGAGTAAAAGATACGCAGTATTTT. This gives the protein CASSTGAGGVKDTQYF.

This rearrangement joins TRBV6-5 to TRBJ1-1; D uncertain. V dropped 4 bases and J dropped 1 base, with 7 bases sitting between them. Germline V gives CDR1 MNHEY, CDR2 SVGAGI. This CDR3 is built from 13 residues. The chain's CDR3 is CASSSNRNTEAFF. The CDR3 coding sequence is TGTGCCAGCAGTTCAAACAGGAACACTGAAGCTTTCTTT.

The V and J genes are TRBV5-1 and TRBJ2-2, with D perhaps given as TRBD1 or TRBD2 (5 bases each). V was clipped by 3 bases and J by 3 bases, with 12 bases between them. Germline V gene sequence: CDR1 SGHRS, CDR2 YFSETQ. This CDR3 spans 15 amino acids. The CDR3 loop is CASSYRDPYTGELFF. The CDR3 DNA follows: TGCGCCAGCAGCTACCGGGACCCCTACACCGGGGAGCTGTTTTTT.

This chain uses TRBV19 with TRBJ2-5; D is ambiguous. This CDR3 region has 12 residues. Germline CDR1 is LNHDA and CDR2 is SQIVND (reference sequence). V was trimmed by 5 bases and J by 7 bases, leaving 11 bases between them. CDR3 residues: CASSALEGTQYF. Here the CDR3 DNA reads TGTGCCAGTAGTGCACTGGAAGGGACCCAGTACTTC.

This sequence joins TRBV18 and TRBJ1-3; 7 nucleotides agree with TRBD1. J lost 0 bases, V lost 6 bases, and 8 bases had no gene match. The CDR3 totals 16 residues. Germline CDR1 KGHSH, CDR2 LQKENI. CDR3 sequence reads: CASSPTGTASGNTIYF. In nucleotides, the CDR3 is TGTGCCAGCTCCCCAACCGGGACAGCCTCTGGAAACACCATATATTTT.